The entry below describes one T cell receptor beta chain. The authors' processing: Reference gene primers were amplified, and this amplification served to estimate nucleated cell counts. The table came from immunoSEQ multiplex PCR; TCRdb's copy has only in-frame clones and leaves some out. V and J calls and clone size are copied from that table; D and trimming were computed from the DNA. The sample lists 63,000 or so clones; roughly three quarters were seen once. This specimen comes from a study of blood T cell repertoires in COVID-19. Study background: Acute and convalescent COVID-19 samples came from the United States, Italy and Spain.

Deletions cut 5 bases from V and 5 bases from J, with 9 bases between. Germline V gene lookup returns CDR1 SGHAT and CDR2 FQNNGV. This CDR3 region has 12 residues. V gene TRBV11-2 combines with J gene TRBJ1-1; no clear D. The sequenced sample consisted of peripheral blood. This clonotype was sampled from a human donor in a cohort sampled during active COVID-19. The CDR3: CASSRSTTEAFF. CDR3 DNA sequence: TGTGCCAGCAGCCGTTCAACAACTGAAGCTTTCTTT.